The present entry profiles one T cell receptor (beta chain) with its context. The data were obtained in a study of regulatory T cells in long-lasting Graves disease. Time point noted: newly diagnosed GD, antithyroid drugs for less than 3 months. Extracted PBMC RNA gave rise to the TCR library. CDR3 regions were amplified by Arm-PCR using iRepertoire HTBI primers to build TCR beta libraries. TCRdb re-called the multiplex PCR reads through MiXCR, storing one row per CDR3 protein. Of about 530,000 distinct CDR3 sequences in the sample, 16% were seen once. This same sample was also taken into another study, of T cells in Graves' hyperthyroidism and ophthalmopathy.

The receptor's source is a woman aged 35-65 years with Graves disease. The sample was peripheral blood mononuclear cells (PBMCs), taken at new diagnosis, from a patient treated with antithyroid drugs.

In nucleotides, the CDR3 is TGTGCCAGCAGTTTTGGAGTGGATGATACGCAGTATTTT. Translation: CASSFGVDDTQYF. V gene TRBV28 combines with J gene TRBJ2-3, with unresolved D. In germline, CDR1 is MDHEN, CDR2 SYDVKM. V lost 3 bases, J lost 6 bases, and 10 bases lay in between. CDR3 length: 13 amino acids. Based on the CDR3 plus reference TRBV28 and TRBJ2-3, the full variable domain is DVKVTQSSRYLVKRTGEKVFLECVQDMDHENMFWYRQDPGLGLRLIYFSYDVKMKEKGDIPEGYSVSREKKERFSLILESASTNQTSMYLCASSFGVDDTQYFGPGTRLTVL.